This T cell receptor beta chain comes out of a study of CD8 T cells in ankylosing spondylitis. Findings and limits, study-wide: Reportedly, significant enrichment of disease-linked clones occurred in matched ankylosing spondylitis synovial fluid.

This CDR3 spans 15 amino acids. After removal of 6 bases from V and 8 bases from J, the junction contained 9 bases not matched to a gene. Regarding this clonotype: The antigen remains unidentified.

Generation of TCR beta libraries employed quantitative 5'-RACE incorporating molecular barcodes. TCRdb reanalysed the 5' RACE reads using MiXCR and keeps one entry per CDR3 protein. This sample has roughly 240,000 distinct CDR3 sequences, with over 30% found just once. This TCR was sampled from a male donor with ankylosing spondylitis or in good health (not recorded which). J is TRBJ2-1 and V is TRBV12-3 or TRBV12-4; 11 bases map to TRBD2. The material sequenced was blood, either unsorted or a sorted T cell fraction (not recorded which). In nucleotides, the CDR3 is TGTGCCAGCAGCCCGACTAGCGGGGTTATTGATGAGCAGTTCTTC. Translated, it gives CASSPTSGVIDEQFF.